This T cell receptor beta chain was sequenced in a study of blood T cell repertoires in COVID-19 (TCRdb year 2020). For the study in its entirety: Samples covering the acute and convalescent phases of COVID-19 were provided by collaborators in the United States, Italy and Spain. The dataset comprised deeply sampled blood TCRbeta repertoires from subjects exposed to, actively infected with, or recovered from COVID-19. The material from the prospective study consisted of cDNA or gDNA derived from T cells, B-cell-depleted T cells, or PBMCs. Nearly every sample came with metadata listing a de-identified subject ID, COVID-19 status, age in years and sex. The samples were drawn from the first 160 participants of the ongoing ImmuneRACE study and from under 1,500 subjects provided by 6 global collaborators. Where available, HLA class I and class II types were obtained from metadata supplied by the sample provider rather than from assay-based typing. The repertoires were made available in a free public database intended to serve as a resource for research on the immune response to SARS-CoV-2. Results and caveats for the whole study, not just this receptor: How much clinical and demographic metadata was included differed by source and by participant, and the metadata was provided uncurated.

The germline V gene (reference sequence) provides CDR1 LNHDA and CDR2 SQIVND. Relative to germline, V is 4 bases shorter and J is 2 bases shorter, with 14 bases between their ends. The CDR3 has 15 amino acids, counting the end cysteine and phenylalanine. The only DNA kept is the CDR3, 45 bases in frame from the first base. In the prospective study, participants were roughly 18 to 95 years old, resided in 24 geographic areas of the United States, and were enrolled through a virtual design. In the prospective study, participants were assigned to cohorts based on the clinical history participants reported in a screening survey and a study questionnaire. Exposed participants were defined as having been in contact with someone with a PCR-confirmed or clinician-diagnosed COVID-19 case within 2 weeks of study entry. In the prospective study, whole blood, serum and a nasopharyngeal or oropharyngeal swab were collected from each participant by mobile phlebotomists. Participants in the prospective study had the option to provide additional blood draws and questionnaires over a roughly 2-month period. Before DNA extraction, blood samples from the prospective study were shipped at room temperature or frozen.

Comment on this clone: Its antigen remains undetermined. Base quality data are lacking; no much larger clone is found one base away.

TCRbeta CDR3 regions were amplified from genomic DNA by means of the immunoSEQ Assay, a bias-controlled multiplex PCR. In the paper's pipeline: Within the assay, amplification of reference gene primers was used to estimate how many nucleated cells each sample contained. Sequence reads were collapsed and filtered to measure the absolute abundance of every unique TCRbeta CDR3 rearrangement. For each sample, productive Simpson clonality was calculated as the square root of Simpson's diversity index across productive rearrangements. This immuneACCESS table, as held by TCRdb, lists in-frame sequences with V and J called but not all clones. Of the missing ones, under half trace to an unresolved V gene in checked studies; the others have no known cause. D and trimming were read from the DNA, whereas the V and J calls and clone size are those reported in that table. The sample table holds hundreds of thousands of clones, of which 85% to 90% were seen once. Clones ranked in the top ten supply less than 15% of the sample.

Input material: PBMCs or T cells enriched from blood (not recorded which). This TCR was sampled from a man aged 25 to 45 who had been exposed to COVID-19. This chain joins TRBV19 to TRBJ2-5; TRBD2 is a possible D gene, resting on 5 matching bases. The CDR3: CASSRNGGTQETQYF. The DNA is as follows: TGTGCCAGTAGTAGAAATGGAGGAACTCAAGAGACCCAGTACTTC.